The entry below gives a single T cell receptor (beta chain) sequence along with its context. Each clinical donor contributed on average roughly 100,000 T cells from unsorted cryopreserved PBMC. Method: immunoSEQ multiplex PCR; TCRdb's copy keeps in-frame clones and lacks some. The data contain roughly 41,000 clones, 90% to 95% of them singletons. The data are from a study of T cells in tuberculosis. CDR1 is MDHEN, CDR2 SYDVKM, per germline. There are 15 residues in the CDR3. Trimming took off 6 bases at V and 3 bases at J, with 17 bases between the two ends. The specimen was PBMCs. The chain joins TRBV28 to TRBJ1-2, with TRBD1 as a possible D gene (6 bases). This TCR was recovered from a donor between 5 and 29 years old with latent tuberculosis or without tuberculosis infection. Some clones in this sample may be carry-over from other donors' samples. CDR3 region: CASSPIGGAYYGYTF. The CDR3 coding sequence is TGTGCCAGCAGCCCCATAGGGGGGGCTTACTATGGCTACACCTTC.